Following are 5 T cell receptor beta chains from one sample sequenced in a study of long-term antiretroviral therapy in people with HIV. This was the immunoSEQ v3.0 assay at survey level. The repertoire was sequenced with immunoSEQ multiplex PCR; TCRdb's copy has only in-frame clones and lacks some. Among 40,000 to 50,000 clones listed, 94% were seen once. Sequencing used unsorted PBMCs, obtained 9 to 9.5 years after starting antiretroviral therapy. Every receptor here comes from a man aged 25 to 40 with HIV.

The chain uses TRBV15 and TRBJ1-4; TRBD1 aligns across 7 bases. The germline V gene has CDR1 LNHNV and CDR2 YYDKDF (reference sequence). CDR3 length equals 15 residues. With V trimmed by 0 bases and J by 8 bases, 6 bases remained unmatched. CDR3 loop: CATSRDRGLTEKLFF. CDR3 in DNA: TGTGCCACCAGCAGAGATAGGGGGCTAACGGAAAAACTGTTTTTT.

The chain couples TRBV6-5 to TRBJ2-5; 7 bases map to TRBD2. This CDR3 region has 13 residues. The junction had 4 bases not matched to a gene; V was cut back by 4 bases and J by 5 bases. Germline assignment: CDR1 MNHEY and CDR2 SVGAGI. Here the CDR3 reads CASSWGGRETQYF. CDR3 nucleotides: TGTGCCAGCAGTTGGGGGGGAAGGGAGACCCAGTACTTC.

The chain links TRBV28 to TRBJ2-7, with TRBD1 matching over 7 bases. CDR1 is MDHEN and CDR2 is SYDVKM in the germline V gene. V shed 5 bases, J shed 4 bases, and the junction held 5 bases outside the gene matches. The CDR3 extends over 13 amino acids. CDR3 sequence (DNA): TGTGCCAGCAGTCCCGGGACAGATTACGAGCAGTACTTC. Translation: CASSPGTDYEQYF.

V gene TRBV7-8 combines with J gene TRBJ1-3; D gene unclear. V was clipped by 3 bases and J by 1 base, with 16 bases between them. The CDR3 spans 17 residues. Germline CDR1 is SGHVS and CDR2 is FQNEAQ. The CDR3 here is CASSFSGGSGSGNTIYF. CDR3 DNA: TGTGCCAGCAGCTTTTCCGGAGGGTCGGGATCTGGAAACACCATATATTTT. The full variable domain, in which reference TRBV7-8 and TRBJ1-3 provide the parts outside the CDR3, is GAGVSQSPRYKVAKRGQDVALRCDPISGHVSLFWYQQALGQGPEFLTYFQNEAQLDKSGLPSDRFFAERPEGSVSTLKIQRTQQEDSAVYLCASSFSGGSGSGNTIYFGEGSWLTVV.

The V and J genes are TRBV2 and TRBJ1-1, with D uncertain. CDR3 length equals 14 residues. Trimming removed 4 bases at V and 2 bases at J, with 11 bases between. Germline CDR1 and CDR2: SNHLY and FYNNEI. DNA for the CDR3: TGTGCCAGCAGTGCGGCGCAGGCCAACACTGAAGCTTTCTTT. Translation: CASSAAQANTEAFF.